The rows below give T cell receptor beta chains drawn from one sample of a study of CD8 T cells in Susac syndrome. MiXCR was run by TCRdb on the immunoSEQ multiplex PCR reads, yielding one entry per CDR3 protein. The sample includes around 190,000 distinct CDR3 sequences, approximately 93% of them seen just once. The material sequenced was CD4+ T cells from PBMCs. The source is a human donor in good health. The CDR3 runs from the conserved cysteine through the conserved F or W. A D gene is named only where the DNA matches it firmly. Only part of the rows carry a size: once, few, many, or a class if the clone is expanded.

v_call	clone_size	j_call	cdr3_length	d_call	cdr3_nt	cdr3_aa
TRBV9	NA	TRBJ1-2	15	NA	TGTGCCAGCAGCGTAGATCTTAGAGGGGGGCTTGGCTACACCTTC	CASSVDLRGGLGYTF
TRBV24-1	few	TRBJ2-3	13	NA	TGTGCCTCCTCGACAGTAAGCACAGATACGCAGTATTTT	CASSTVSTDTQYF
TRBV7-6	NA	TRBJ1-5	14	NA	TGTGCCAGCAACCCCGAAGGGGGTAGTCAGCCCCAGCATTTT	CASNPEGGSQPQHF
TRBV6-5	NA	TRBJ2-3	12	NA	TGTGCCAGCAGTTACTCCGGGTATACGCAGTATTTT	CASSYSGYTQYF
TRBV18	NA	TRBJ1-1	14	NA	TGTGCCAGCTCACCGGGCAGGGCCAACACTGAAGCTTTCTTT	CASSPGRANTEAFF
TRBV5-4	NA	TRBJ2-2	15	NA	TGTGCCAGCAGCTTGGGCCGGCAAAACACCGGGGAGCTGTTTTTT	CASSLGRQNTGELFF
TRBV15	NA	TRBJ2-3	18	NA	TGTGCCACCAGCAGAGAATTGGGGAGGAGTCCCGCGGTTGACACGCAGTATTTT	CATSRELGRSPAVDTQYF
TRBV20-1	NA	TRBJ2-5	11	NA	TGCAGTGCTTACCCGCAAGAGACCCAGTACTTC	CSAYPQETQYF
TRBV5-1	NA	TRBJ1-1	14	NA	TGCGCCAGCGGCCCCCAGAGGAACACTGACGGAGCTTTCTTT	CASGPQRNTDGAFF
TRBV30	NA	TRBJ1-1	12	NA	TGTGCCTGGAGTGACCGGGACCGTGAAGCTTTCTTT	CAWSDRDREAFF
TRBV6-2/TRBV6-3	NA	TRBJ2-7	13	NA	TGTGCCAGCAACTTCGGGCTGTCTTACGAGCAGTACTTC	CASNFGLSYEQYF
TRBV20-1	NA	TRBJ2-1	14	NA	TGCAGTGCAACCTCGGGCTTTTCCTACAATGAGCAGTTCTTC	CSATSGFSYNEQFF
TRBV11-1	once	TRBJ2-3	12	NA	TGTGCCAGCGGGTCGCGGGCTGATACGCAGTATTTT	CASGSRADTQYF
TRBV11-2	NA	TRBJ1-2	14	NA	TGTGCCAGCAGCTTAGAAGTATTTAACTATGGCTACACCTTC	CASSLEVFNYGYTF